A single sample gave rise to the 26 T cell receptor beta chains below, sequenced in a study of T-cell reconstitution after alpha-beta-depleted transplantation in children. Unique molecular identifiers were used in preparing the TCRbeta library. One entry per CDR3 protein, called by TCRdb with MiXCR from the PCR reads. The sample carries around 360,000 distinct CDR3 sequences, about 9.4% recorded once. Material: PBMCs from the stem cell graft donor, obtained from the stem cell graft. The receptors derive from a human donor who donated a stem cell graft to a child with acute lymphoblastic leukemia.

This chain connects TRBV7-9 to TRBJ2-1; 9 bases align to TRBD2. Germline values: CDR1 SEHNR, CDR2 FQNEAQ (reference sequence). V lost 1 base and J lost 5; bases outside the gene matches: 9. CDR3 length equals 17 residues. The CDR3: CASSLVGSGSLNNEQFF. CDR3 DNA sequence: TGTGCCAGCAGCTTAGTGGGTAGCGGGAGTCTAAACAATGAGCAGTTCTTC.

This clonotype was recorded many times. The chain joins TRBV4-1 to TRBJ2-1, with 15 bases matching TRBD2. This CDR3 contains 17 residues. CDR1 and CDR2 (germline): MGHRA, YSYEKL. V trimming: 6 bases; J trimming: 7 bases; junction bases outside the gene matches: 10. The CDR3 DNA reads as TGCGCCAGCAGTGGCGGACTAGCGGGAGGGCCCACGAATGAGCAGTTCTTC. It specifies CASSGGLAGGPTNEQFF.

This clonotype was observed a few times. The V and J genes are TRBV7-8 and TRBJ2-1; 10 nucleotides line up with TRBD2. CDR1 is SGHVS, CDR2 FQNEAQ, per germline. This CDR3 has 14 residues. J lost 13 bases, V lost 5 bases, and 11 bases had no gene match. The CDR3 reads CASSQGLAATAQFF. The CDR3, as DNA: TGTGCCAGCAGCCAAGGACTAGCGGCAACGGCACAGTTCTTC.

This clonotype was seen only a few times. The V call is TRBV20-1, the J call TRBJ1-1; 9 nucleotides line up with TRBD1. Germline-derived CDR1 and CDR2 are DFQATT and SNEGSKA (reference sequence). This CDR3 has 12 residues. Trimming removed 7 bases from V and 6 bases from J; junction bases left unmatched: 6. CDR3 bases: TGCAGTGGGGGACAGGGTAAATCTGAAGCTTTCTTT. It yields the protein CSGGQGKSEAFF.

There are many counts of this clonotype. The chain combines TRBV5-1 with TRBJ2-7; D may match TRBD1 or TRBD2 (5 bases each). The CDR3 sequence is 15 residues long. V was cut by 0 bases and J by 0 bases, with 10 bases left in between. Germline lookup yields CDR1 SGHRS and CDR2 YFSETQ. The CDR3 region is CASSLGGTSSYEQYF. In DNA form, the CDR3 reads TGCGCCAGCAGCTTGGGTGGGACCAGCTCCTACGAGCAGTACTTC.

This clonotype was seen ten or more times. CDR3 loop: CASSQELRSFDEQFF. The CDR3 DNA reads TGCGCCAGCAGCCAAGAATTACGAAGTTTCGATGAGCAGTTCTTC. The V and J genes are TRBV4-3 and TRBJ2-1; no firm D call. The CDR3 covers 15 residues. The V gene lost 0 bases and the J gene lost 8 bases, with 14 bases spanning the gap. CDR1 and CDR2 (germline): LGHNA, YSLEER.

The rearrangement links TRBV6-1 to TRBJ2-7; 7 nucleotides align to TRBD1. The CDR3 is 15 amino acids. The ends lost 6 bases at V and 2 bases at J; junction bases unmatched: 10. Per germline, CDR1 MNHNS and CDR2 SASEGT. Written as DNA, the CDR3 is TGTGCCAGCAGCCGGACAGGATTTTACACCTACGAGCAGTACTTC. As protein: CASSRTGFYTYEQYF.

The V call is TRBV5-1, the J call TRBJ2-7; D is possibly TRBD2 (6 bases). V dropped 2 bases and J dropped 5 bases, with 8 bases sitting between them. Germline CDR1 SGHRS, CDR2 YFSETQ. The CDR3 extends over 12 amino acids. CDR3 loop: CASSFLANEQYF. The CDR3 coding sequence is TGCGCCAGCAGCTTTCTAGCGAACGAGCAGTACTTC.

In this sample, this clonotype turned up many times. J is TRBJ2-7 and V is TRBV6-5; D gene ambiguous. V shed 0 bases and J shed 5 bases, with 8 bases lying between them. CDR1 is MNHEY and CDR2 is SVGAGI in the germline V gene. The CDR3 spans 13 residues. CDR3 residues: CASSYSQEHEQYF. DNA for the CDR3: TGTGCCAGCAGTTACTCTCAGGAGCACGAGCAGTACTTC.

The rearrangement uses TRBV4-3 and TRBJ2-7; TRBD1 is a possible D gene (5 bases). Trimming stripped 0 bases from V and 0 bases from J, with 15 bases between. CDR1 and CDR2 from the germline V gene are LGHNA and YSLEER. The CDR3 covers 17 residues. The CDR3 DNA is TGCGCCAGCAGCCAAGATTGGCAGGGCCCGGGCTCCTACGAGCAGTACTTC. Protein: CASSQDWQGPGSYEQYF.

The CDR3 sequence is CASSGFGTPNTEAFF. CDR3 coding DNA: TGTGCCAGCAGCGGATTCGGAACGCCGAACACTGAAGCTTTCTTT. The V and J genes are TRBV5-6 and TRBJ1-1, with D unclear. The CDR3 runs to 15 residues. Trimming removed 4 bases at V and 1 base at J, with 14 bases between. CDR1 and CDR2 from the germline V gene are SGHDT and YYEEEE.

This clonotype has just a few counts. The chain joins TRBV27 to TRBJ2-7; 7 bases fit TRBD2. V shed 5 bases and J 2 bases; nucleotides not matched to a gene: 6. Germline V lookup: CDR1 MNHEY, CDR2 SMNVEV (reference sequence). The CDR3 loop spans 14 amino acids. CDR3 sequence reads: CASSVSGAPYEQYF. The DNA of the CDR3 is TGTGCCAGCAGTGTAAGCGGGGCCCCCTACGAGCAGTACTTC.

The V gene is TRBV27, the J gene TRBJ1-2; a weak D match, TRBD1 (5 bases). This CDR3 contains 14 residues. Per germline, CDR1 MNHEY and CDR2 SMNVEV (reference sequence). Trimming left V 2 bases short and J 5 bases short, with 12 bases between. CDR3 bases: TGTGCCAGCAGTTTAGGGTCAGGGAGGTATGGCTACACCTTC. This codes for CASSLGSGRYGYTF.

The rearrangement links TRBV29-1 to TRBJ2-3; 12 bases are shared with TRBD2. The V gene end was trimmed by 4 bases and the J gene end by 6 bases; junction bases not matched to a gene: 5. CDR1 is SQVTM and CDR2 is ANQGSEA in the germline V gene. This CDR3 has 14 amino acids. The DNA for the CDR3 is TGCAGCGTTGCGACTAGCGGGAGATTTGATACGCAGTATTTT. Protein sequence: CSVATSGRFDTQYF.

This clonotype was detected many times. The V call is TRBV29-1, the J call TRBJ1-3; 10 bases map to TRBD1. J lost 2 bases, V lost 1 base, and 2 bases had no gene match. This CDR3 spans 15 amino acids. The V gene's germline CDR1 is SQVTM and CDR2 ANQGSEA. DNA for the CDR3: TGCAGCGTTGAAGTTGGGACAGGGGCTGGAAACACCATATATTTT. It is translated as CSVEVGTGAGNTIYF.

This clonotype was observed a few times. The rearrangement links TRBV5-1 to TRBJ2-7, with 9 bases lining up with TRBD1. The CDR3 length is 14 residues. The germline V gene has CDR1 SGHRS and CDR2 YFSETQ. V was clipped by 3 bases and J by 5 bases; unmatched bases: 6. CDR3 nucleotide sequence: TGCGCCAGCAGCTCGACAGGGGGTTGGGACGAGCAGTACTTC. Protein: CASSSTGGWDEQYF. Full variable domain (rest looked up from reference TRBV5-1 and TRBJ2-7): KAGVTQTPRYLIKTRGQQVTLSCSPISGHRSVSWYQQTPGQGLQFLFEYFSETQRNKGNFPGRFSGRQFSNSRSEMNVSTLELGDSALYLCASSSTGGWDEQYFGPGTRLTVT.

The chain has TRBV4-2 and TRBJ2-7; possible D gene TRBD1, 6 bases. V lost 1 base, J lost 3 bases, and 13 bases lay in between. This CDR3 has 15 amino acids. Germline values: CDR1 LGHNA, CDR2 YNFKEQ. CDR3 nucleotides: TGTGCCAGCAGCCAAGCGACGCGACAGGACTACGAGCAGTACTTC. This codes for CASSQATRQDYEQYF.

This clonotype appeared a few times. The V and J genes are TRBV5-1 and TRBJ2-7; 11 nucleotides align to TRBD1. J was trimmed by 9 bases and V by 0 bases; bases with no gene match: 11. The CDR3 has 16 residues. Germline CDR1 and CDR2: SGHRS and YFSETQ. CDR3 coding DNA: TGCGCCAGCAGCTTGGAGGTTGGGACAGGGGGATCGGCGCAGTACTTC. This encodes CASSLEVGTGGSAQYF.

The chain uses TRBV11-1 and TRBJ1-1, with D possibly being TRBD1 (5 bases). The CDR3 runs 11 residues. CDR1 is SGHAT and CDR2 is FQDESV in the germline V gene (reference sequence). Trimming cost V 6 bases and J 4 bases, with 6 bases left between them. CDR3: CASRRGTEAFF. The CDR3 DNA is TGTGCCAGCAGGAGGGGCACTGAAGCTTTCTTT.

Notes on this clonotype: One end of the junction does not line up with germline, which may come from a read error. The chain recombines TRBV4-3 with TRBJ2-7, with 7 bases identical to TRBD2. The CDR3 is 15 residues long. Germline loops: CDR1 LGHNA, CDR2 YSLEER. For the CDR3, the DNA is TGCGCCAGCGGCCAAGATCTAGCGGAGAGCTACGAGCAGTACTTC. As protein: CASGQDLAESYEQYF.

The chain has TRBV15 and TRBJ2-3, with D maybe TRBD2 (6 bases). Germline V gene lookup returns CDR1 LNHNV and CDR2 YYDKDF (reference sequence). The length of the CDR3 is 14 residues. Trimming removed 5 bases from V and 6 bases from J, with 15 bases in between. The CDR3 sequence: CATSGVGGGDTQYF. The CDR3 DNA reads TGTGCCACCAGCGGAGTGGGTGGGGGGGATACGCAGTATTTT.

This clonotype was recorded a few times. The genes are TRBV7-2 and TRBJ2-3, with 16 bases matching TRBD2. The V gene end was trimmed by 4 bases and the J gene end by 1 base; junction bases not matched to a gene: 17. Germline V CDR1 and CDR2: SGHTA, FQGNSA. The CDR3 runs 22 residues. The CDR3 sequence: CASSYTFGTSGRALLRTDTQYF. In DNA form, the CDR3 reads TGTGCCAGCAGCTACACCTTTGGGACTAGCGGGAGGGCATTGCTACGCACAGATACGCAGTATTTT.

There are many counts of this clonotype. J is TRBJ2-1 and V is TRBV7-2; the D is unclear. This CDR3 is built from 15 residues. Looked up from germline, CDR1 is SGHTA and CDR2 is FQGNSA. V was shortened by 6 bases and J by 0 bases, with 12 bases between the two germline ends. The DNA for the CDR3 is TGTGCCAGCAGTATAGATCAAAGCTCCTACAATGAGCAGTTCTTC. The encoded protein is CASSIDQSSYNEQFF.

The J gene is TRBJ1-3, the V gene TRBV29-1; TRBD1 aligns across 7 bases. J was trimmed by 4 bases and V by 6 bases; bases with no gene match: 6. CDR3 length: 13 amino acids. Germline CDR1 is SQVTM and CDR2 is ANQGSEA. CDR3 loop: CSVETGRGNTIYF. In DNA form, the CDR3 reads TGCAGCGTCGAGACAGGGCGCGGAAACACCATATATTTT.

In its sample, this clonotype was seen many times. The chain joins TRBV7-8 to TRBJ2-5, with D possibly TRBD2 on 6 matching bases. The germline V and J ends were trimmed by 1 base and 2 bases, with 14 bases remaining between them. This CDR3 comprises 16 residues. Germline assignment: CDR1 SGHVS and CDR2 FQNEAQ. This CDR3 is CASSLGFGSRQETQYF. CDR3 in DNA: TGTGCCAGCAGCTTAGGATTCGGGAGCCGGCAAGAGACCCAGTACTTC.

This clonotype was seen many times. The J gene is TRBJ2-1, the V gene TRBV20-1, with no clear D. The CDR3 has 10 amino acids. V was pared by 5 bases and J by 3 bases, with 2 bases between. Germline V lookup: CDR1 DFQATT, CDR2 SNEGSKA (reference sequence). DNA for the CDR3: TGCAGTGCTTTCTACAATGAGCAGTTCTTC. Amino acid sequence: CSAFYNEQFF.